This paragraph covers one T cell receptor (beta chain) sequence. Its antigen remains undetermined. Within one base of it there is no much larger clone, and no base qualities were kept. Based on the germline V gene, the CDR1 and CDR2 sequences are SNHLY and FYNNEI. Cut back by 4 bases and 3 bases, the V and J ends lie 10 bases apart. CDR3 length: 14 amino acids, cysteine to phenylalanine. Kept here is only the CDR3 DNA, which spans 42 bases and is read in frame from base 1. Patients with a history of autoimmune disease or receiving systemic immunosuppression were excluded from the trial. Peripheral blood for TCR sequencing was collected from all dose cohorts at baseline, on cycle 4 day 1, and on cycle 7 day 1. Samples came from an open-label, multicenter, first-in-human phase I dose-escalation trial of ivuxolimab. Adults with locally advanced or metastatic head and neck squamous cell, hepatocellular, melanoma or renal cell carcinoma were enrolled in the trial. CD4+ and CD8+ T cells were sorted separately from peripheral blood before TCR sequencing.

For sequencing of the TCRbeta CDR3 region, genomic DNA was extracted from the sorted cells. The immunoSEQ Assay was used for sequencing of TCRbeta CDR3 regions. Imported from immuneACCESS, the table was reduced by TCRdb to in-frame sequences with V and J called. These copies leave out some clones; in studies compared against another copy, an unresolved V gene accounts for under half, and the cause of the remainder is not known. The sample table records about 62,000 clones; around nine tenths of these occur just once. The ten largest clonotypes hold under 0.8% of the sample. The sample is drawn from a study of OX40 agonist ivuxolimab in advanced cancers. As for the study more broadly: The costimulatory receptor OX40 (CD134) was targeted by ivuxolimab, a fully human IgG2 agonistic monoclonal antibody. Intravenous ivuxolimab was administered to patients every 2 weeks at six dose levels: 0.01, 0.1, 0.3, 1.5, 3 and 10 mg/kg. Of the 50 to 55 dose-escalation patients, hepatocellular carcinoma was present in around 20, melanoma in roughly 15, renal cell carcinoma in 9 and head and neck cancer in 9. The dose-escalation cohort was 82.7% male with a mean age of 60 years, ranging from about 23 to 85. Patients were allowed to have had prior anti-PD-1, anti-PD-L1 or anti-CTLA-4 therapy, and 30% to 50% of the dose-escalation patients had previously received checkpoint inhibitors. Partial responses occurred in three dose-escalation patients: two with cutaneous melanoma and one with hepatocellular carcinoma. The purpose of peripheral TCRbeta sequencing was to test whether ivuxolimab changed TCR sequence diversity and led to clonal T-cell expansion. The paper describes the monotherapy dose-escalation part (N of about 47 patients) of the phase I trial of ivuxolimab. The research as a whole found: The antigen specificity of the peripheral T cells that underwent clonal expansion was not determined. Low levels of normalized T-cell clonal expansion were also seen in some patients who did not respond. After ivuxolimab, more expanded clones were found on average in CD8+ T cells than in CD4+ T cells. Partial responders in the 0.1-3.0 mg/kg groups had among the lowest normalized peripheral clonal expansion, especially among CD8+ T cells. At doses from 0.1 to 3.0 mg/kg, clonal expansion was seen in both CD4+ and CD8+ blood T cells between baseline and week 6.

The material was CD4+ or CD8+ T cells sorted from blood, obtained in a trial of the OX40 agonist ivuxolimab. The clonotype comes from an adult with an advanced solid tumor such as melanoma, head and neck, liver or kidney cancer. The chain is made from TRBV2 and TRBJ1-5; confidence is insufficient to name the D gene. CDR3 loop: CASSVEYSNQPQHF. Here is the DNA: TGTGCCAGCAGTGTCGAGTATTCCAATCAGCCCCAGCATTTT.